This T cell receptor (beta chain) was captured in a study of cytomegalovirus exposure and HLA in healthy donors. Study as a whole: From donors who were HLA-typed, an early data release held 65 million to 85 million unique TCRs. Study results and limitations: Common viral pathogens (according to a later analysis) appeared linked to several of the most significant clusters. In all likelihood, a cluster of highly shared sequence variants was a sequencing artifact. A missense variant in DCLRE1C was later tied to TCR beta V- and J-gene trimming.

Use of 60 Vbeta and 13 Jbeta primers characterized the PCR. Data came from immunoSEQ multiplex PCR; TCRdb stores just in-frame clones and leaves some out. The listing records 60,000 to 70,000 clones. Worth noting for this clone: Its specificity is not known.

The CDR3 covers 12 residues. Trimming took off 6 bases at V and 12 bases at J, with 12 bases between the two ends. Per germline, CDR1 MNHNY and CDR2 SVGAGI (reference sequence). Source material: PBMCs. The chain joins TRBV6-6 to TRBJ1-6; no definite D call. The clonotype originates from a boy between 10 and 17 years old in good health and CMV-seronegative. The CDR3 here is CASSHQEGPLHF. CDR3 DNA: TGTGCCAGCAGCCACCAGGAAGGACCCCTCCACTTT.